Presented here are 31 T cell receptor beta chains from one specimen sequenced in a study of blood T cells in healthy people across ages. Primed by a sample-barcoded 5' primer and a J-beta primer mix, a second PCR proceeded for about 7 to 11 cycles. Each CDR3 protein is one row after TCRdb ran MiXCR on the 5' RACE reads. In the table there are roughly 800,000 distinct CDR3 sequences, roughly 50% of which are singletons. The sequencing input was blood. The origin of the receptors is a man older than 75 in good health.

This chain uses TRBV3-1 with TRBJ1-2; 7 nucleotides match TRBD1. Per the germline V gene, CDR1 is LGHDT and CDR2 is YNNKEL (reference sequence). V gave up 4 bases and J gave up 4 bases; unmatched junction bases: 9. The CDR3 contains 15 residues. This chain's CDR3 is CASSPAGTVPYGYTF. CDR3 DNA sequence: TGTGCCAGCAGCCCGGCCGGGACAGTCCCCTATGGCTACACCTTC.

This chain uses TRBV5-6 with TRBJ1-6; TRBD1 aligns across 8 bases. The CDR3 length is 15 residues. V lost 4 bases to trimming and J lost 9 bases; unmatched junction nucleotides: 9. CDR1 is SGHDT and CDR2 is YYEEEE in the germline V gene. CDR3 in amino acids: CASSRDRGGFSPLHF. Written as DNA, the CDR3 is TGTGCCAGCAGCCGCGACAGGGGAGGATTTTCACCCCTCCACTTT.

The chain carries TRBV18 and TRBJ2-7; perhaps TRBD1 as D (6 bases). Trimming took 1 base from V and 2 from J, leaving 12 bases between them. The CDR3 extends over 15 amino acids. Germline V gene data show CDR1 as KGHSH and CDR2 as LQKENI. The CDR3 DNA reads as TGTGCCAGCTCACCACAACAGGGTGCCGCCTACGAGCAGTACTTC. Its translation is CASSPQQGAAYEQYF.

V and J are TRBV3-1 and TRBJ1-2, with TRBD1 matching over 8 bases. Germline CDR1 and CDR2: LGHDT and YNNKEL (reference sequence). This CDR3 has 17 residues. Unmatched junction bases numbered 7, after V lost 0 bases and J lost 1 base. Here the CDR3 reads CASSQDGAGGFNYGYTF. The DNA for the CDR3 is TGTGCCAGCAGCCAAGATGGCGCAGGGGGCTTTAACTATGGCTACACCTTC.

This clonotype occurred a few times. The rearrangement links TRBV5-1 to TRBJ1-2, with D perhaps matching TRBD1 (6 bases). Germline V gene sequence: CDR1 SGHRS, CDR2 YFSETQ. The CDR3 covers 15 residues. Trimming cost V 4 bases and J 4 bases, with 17 bases left between them. CDR3 sequence (DNA): TGCGCCAGCAGCCCCGGGGACACGGAGGCCTATGGCTACACCTTC. It is translated as CASSPGDTEAYGYTF. The whole variable domain, remainder taken from reference TRBV5-1 and TRBJ1-2, is KAGVTQTPRYLIKTRGQQVTLSCSPISGHRSVSWYQQTPGQGLQFLFEYFSETQRNKGNFPGRFSGRQFSNSRSEMNVSTLELGDSALYLCASSPGDTEAYGYTFGSGTRLTVV.

V and J are TRBV6-1 and TRBJ1-1; D possibly corresponds to TRBD1 (6 bases). The V end was cut by 2 bases, the J end by 7 bases, with 17 bases between. The CDR3 is 15 amino acids. Germline V lookup: CDR1 MNHNS, CDR2 SASEGT. The CDR3 spells CASSERTRGQDEAFF. In DNA form, the CDR3 reads TGTGCCAGCAGTGAAAGGACGCGGGGGCAGGATGAAGCTTTCTTT.

V gene TRBV20-1 combines with J gene TRBJ2-1, with TRBD2 matching 10 bases. The V gene end was trimmed by 6 bases and the J gene end by 1 base; junction bases not matched to a gene: 6. Germline CDR1 reads DFQATT; CDR2 reads SNEGSKA (reference sequence). The CDR3 sequence is 15 residues long. CDR3 DNA: TGCAGTGCGCCCAGCGGGAGGGGGTCCTACAATGAGCAGTTCTTC. Its protein product is CSAPSGRGSYNEQFF.

This clonotype has a single count. DNA of the CDR3: TGCAGTGCGGCTATAAGGGGTACGAATGAAAAACTGTTTTTT. Translated: CSAAIRGTNEKLFF. This chain connects TRBV20-1 to TRBJ1-4; a possible D gene is TRBD1 (5 bases). This CDR3 contains 14 residues. Deletions cut 6 bases from V and 5 bases from J, with 16 bases between. CDR1 and CDR2 from the germline V gene are DFQATT and SNEGSKA (reference sequence).

The chain couples TRBV5-1 to TRBJ1-1, with D possibly being TRBD1 (5 bases). Trimming took 3 bases from V and 3 from J, leaving 12 bases between them. Germline V lookup: CDR1 SGHRS, CDR2 YFSETQ. This CDR3 is 14 amino acids long. This CDR3 is CASSWRGFDTEAFF. CDR3 bases: TGCGCCAGCAGCTGGCGGGGGTTCGACACTGAAGCTTTCTTT.

This clonotype has a single count. V is TRBV5-8 and J is TRBJ2-1; 12 bases align to TRBD2. CDR1 and CDR2 (germline): SGHTS, YDEGEE. This CDR3 spans 15 amino acids. Trimming cost V 3 bases and J 8 bases; bases outside gene matches: 6. In nucleotides, the CDR3 is TGTGCCAGCAGCTCTAGCGGGAGGGCCATCTATGAGCAGTTCTTC. It is translated as CASSSSGRAIYEQFF.

This clonotype was counted only a few times. The rearrangement joins TRBV4-2 to TRBJ2-1; 11 nucleotides agree with TRBD2. V was clipped by 3 bases and J by 1 base; unmatched bases: 2. Per germline, CDR1 LGHNA and CDR2 YNFKEQ. CDR3 length equals 16 residues. CDR3 sequence: CASSHLAGGSYNEQFF. The DNA of the CDR3 is TGTGCCAGCAGCCACTTAGCGGGAGGGTCCTACAATGAGCAGTTCTTC.

A note on this clonotype: A read error may produce the germline difference seen at one junction end. The chain employs TRBV7-2 and TRBJ2-1; no firm D call. Germline CDR1 reads SGHTA; CDR2 reads FQGNSA. This CDR3 comprises 16 residues. The CDR3 loop reads CASSSRLSSSYNGQFF. The CDR3 DNA reads as TGTGCCAGCAGCTCGAGGCTATCAAGCTCCTACAATGGGCAGTTCTTC. Drawing the rest from reference TRBV7-2 and TRBJ2-1, the complete variable domain is GAGVSQSPSNKVTEKGKDVELRCDPISGHTALYWYRQSLGQGLEFLIYFQGNSAPDKSGLPSDRFSAERTGGSVSTLTIQRTQQEDSAVYLCASSSRLSSSYNGQFFGPGTRLTVL.

This clonotype was detected only once. The chain couples TRBV25-1 to TRBJ2-7; 8 nucleotides align to TRBD1. CDR1 and CDR2 from the germline V gene are MGHDK and SYGVNS. V lost 10 bases, J lost 4 bases, and 9 bases stayed unmatched. The CDR3 runs to 13 residues. CDR3 nucleotide sequence: TGTGCCAACACAGGGACAGGCCTATACGAGCAGTACTTC. This encodes CANTGTGLYEQYF.

This clonotype was observed at least ten times. The chain uses TRBV4-2 and TRBJ2-5, with a tentative D call TRBD1 (5 bases). The CDR3 runs 14 residues. Per germline, CDR1 LGHNA and CDR2 YNFKEQ. V lost 4 bases to trimming and J lost 5 bases, with 14 bases between them. The CDR3 is CASSRDTGSETQYF. Written as DNA, the CDR3 is TGTGCCAGCAGCCGAGATACAGGATCGGAGACCCAGTACTTC.

This chain joins TRBV5-1 and TRBJ1-2, with D unclear. Germline loops: CDR1 SGHRS, CDR2 YFSETQ. V lost 3 bases and J lost 8, with 11 bases in between. This CDR3 comprises 12 residues. In DNA, the CDR3 is TGCGCCAGCAGCTACTCGGGCGGAGGCTACACCTTC. It codes for CASSYSGGGYTF.

J is TRBJ2-5 and V is TRBV6-1, with D possibly being TRBD1 (6 bases). V gave up 0 bases and J gave up 5 bases, with 10 bases separating them. The CDR3 length is 14 residues. Per the germline V gene, CDR1 is MNHNS and CDR2 is SASEGT. CDR3 protein: CASSEANQGETQYF. The CDR3 nucleotides are TGTGCCAGCAGTGAAGCTAACCAGGGGGAGACCCAGTACTTC.

This sequence joins TRBV6-1 and TRBJ2-3, with D possibly TRBD1 on 6 matching bases. Germline V gives CDR1 MNHNS, CDR2 SASEGT. Trimming removed 5 bases at V and 3 bases at J, with 18 bases between. This CDR3 has 16 residues. The CDR3 is CASSLQGPPATDTQYF. CDR3 bases: TGTGCCAGCAGTCTACAGGGCCCCCCTGCAACAGATACGCAGTATTTT.

This chain uses TRBV10-3 with TRBJ2-4, with TRBD2 identical over 8 bases. This CDR3 is 15 amino acids long. Germline V gene lookup returns CDR1 ENHRY and CDR2 SYGVKD. Losses at the gene ends were 0 bases for V and 7 bases for J; bases not matched to a gene: 5. The CDR3 here is CAISESKAGANIQYF. The CDR3 bases are TGTGCCATCAGTGAGTCGAAAGCGGGAGCGAACATTCAGTACTTC.

The chain links TRBV6-1 to TRBJ2-5, with D possibly called TRBD1 or TRBD2 (6 bases each). V lost 8 bases, J lost 6 bases, and 22 bases lay in between. Per the germline V gene, CDR1 is MNHNS and CDR2 is SASEGT. The CDR3 totals 15 residues. The DNA of the CDR3 is TGTGCCAGCCAACGAGGGGGGAGAGAAGAGAAGACCCAGTACTTC. This encodes CASQRGGREEKTQYF.

This chain joins TRBV10-3 and TRBJ1-4, with unresolved D. Germline V gene data show CDR1 as ENHRY and CDR2 as SYGVKD. Between the trimmed V and J ends, which lost 0 bases and 4 bases, there was a span of 6 bases. The CDR3 extends over 14 amino acids. The DNA for the CDR3 is TGTGCCATCAGTGAGTCCAGCCATAATGAAAAACTGTTTTTT. Translated, it gives CAISESSHNEKLFF.

The chain uses TRBV2 and TRBJ2-3; 10 nucleotides agree with TRBD2. The J segment lost 6 bases and the V segment lost 5 bases, leaving 8 bases of the junction unmatched. The germline gives CDR1 SNHLY, CDR2 FYNNEI. This CDR3 comprises 15 residues. The CDR3 bases are TGTGCCAGCAGTATGTCTAGCGGGAGTTGGGATACGCAGTATTTT. Protein: CASSMSSGSWDTQYF.

V usage is TRBV5-1 and J usage is TRBJ2-1; 11 bases match TRBD2. This CDR3 has 19 amino acids. Losses at the gene ends were 1 base for V and 5 bases for J; bases not matched to a gene: 14. From germline, CDR1 is SGHRS and CDR2 YFSETQ. Written as DNA, the CDR3 is TGCGCCAGCAGCTTGCCTCAGTTCTCACTAGCGGGAGAGAACAATGAGCAGTTCTTC. Its translation: CASSLPQFSLAGENNEQFF. The full variable domain, in which reference TRBV5-1 and TRBJ2-1 provide the parts outside the CDR3, is KAGVTQTPRYLIKTRGQQVTLSCSPISGHRSVSWYQQTPGQGLQFLFEYFSETQRNKGNFPGRFSGRQFSNSRSEMNVSTLELGDSALYLCASSLPQFSLAGENNEQFFGPGTRLTVL.

This chain joins TRBV20-1 and TRBJ2-1; D call uncertain. V lost 3 bases to trimming and J lost 4 bases, with 13 bases between them. Per the germline V gene, CDR1 is DFQATT and CDR2 is SNEGSKA (reference sequence). This CDR3 has 14 amino acids. CDR3 sequence: CSASKERWYNEQFF. The DNA of the CDR3 is TGCAGTGCTAGCAAGGAAAGGTGGTACAATGAGCAGTTCTTC.

The CDR3 sequence is CASSRAISNQPQHF. In nucleotides, the CDR3 is TGTGCCAGCAGTAGGGCCATCAGCAATCAGCCCCAGCATTTT. J is TRBJ1-5 and V is TRBV6-5; D not resolved. CDR1 and CDR2 (germline): MNHEY, SVGAGI. CDR3 size: 14 residues. Trimming took 5 bases from V and 1 from J, leaving 9 bases between them.

This clonotype was observed a handful of times. The chain joins TRBV20-1 to TRBJ2-5, with TRBD1 as a possible D gene (6 bases). Trimming left V 0 bases short and J 1 base short, with 18 bases between. Germline CDR1 is DFQATT and CDR2 is SNEGSKA (reference sequence). This CDR3 spans 17 amino acids. CDR3 protein: CSARELLLQGLQETQYF. CDR3 nucleotides: TGCAGTGCTAGAGAACTCTTGCTCCAGGGGCTCCAAGAGACCCAGTACTTC.

This CDR3 reads CSASFRGGEKLFF. CDR3 in DNA: TGCAGTGCTAGTTTCCGGGGGGGGGAAAAACTGTTTTTT. The chain joins TRBV20-1 to TRBJ1-4; a possible D gene is TRBD1 (5 bases). Germline V gene data show CDR1 as DFQATT and CDR2 as SNEGSKA (reference sequence). CDR3 size: 13 residues. The V end was cut by 3 bases, the J end by 8 bases, with 13 bases between.

This clonotype showed up just a few times. CDR3 sequence reads: CASSQDRGREETQYF. The CDR3 DNA sequence: TGTGCCAGCAGCCAAGATCGGGGGCGGGAAGAGACCCAGTACTTC. V gene TRBV3-1 combines with J gene TRBJ2-5; perhaps D is TRBD1 or TRBD2 (6 bases each). The V and J ends lost 0 bases and 3 bases respectively, with 11 bases between them. The CDR3 runs to 15 residues. The germline CDR1 and CDR2 sequences are LGHDT and YNNKEL (reference sequence).

This clonotype was detected a few times. The genes are TRBV6-1 and TRBJ2-7; the D gene is possibly TRBD2 (5 bases). Trimming removed 0 bases at V and 0 bases at J, with 12 bases between. Germline loops: CDR1 MNHNS, CDR2 SASEGT. The CDR3 runs to 16 residues. The CDR3 is CASSEASADYSYEQYF. In nucleotides, the CDR3 is TGTGCCAGCAGTGAAGCGAGCGCCGACTACTCCTACGAGCAGTACTTC.

This sequence joins TRBV28 and TRBJ2-5, with 10 bases that match TRBD2. V was pared by 5 bases and J by 2 bases, with 5 bases of the junction left unmatched. Germline loops: CDR1 MDHEN, CDR2 SYDVKM. The CDR3 sequence is 15 residues long. CDR3 coding DNA: TGTGCCAGCAGTCTGGAGGGACTAGCGCAAGAGACCCAGTACTTC. This translates into CASSLEGLAQETQYF. Filled out from reference TRBV28 and TRBJ2-5, the complete variable domain reads DVKVTQSSRYLVKRTGEKVFLECVQDMDHENMFWYRQDPGLGLRLIYFSYDVKMKEKGDIPEGYSVSREKKERFSLILESASTNQTSMYLCASSLEGLAQETQYFGPGTRLLVL.

This clonotype was seen more than once but under ten times. This chain connects TRBV11-3 to TRBJ2-5, with D tentatively TRBD2 (6 bases). The CDR3 contains 13 residues. CDR1 is SGHNT and CDR2 is YENEEA in the germline V gene. Deletions cut 5 bases from V and 4 bases from J, with 11 bases between. CDR3 in DNA: TGTGCCAGCAGCACGGGTAGCGGAGAGACCCAGTACTTC. Protein sequence: CASSTGSGETQYF.

The rearrangement joins TRBV10-3 to TRBJ1-2; tentatively, D is TRBD1 (5 bases). The germline V and J ends were trimmed by 2 bases and 7 bases, with 17 bases remaining between them. CDR1 ENHRY and CDR2 SYGVKD come from the germline V gene. The CDR3 is made up of 15 amino acids. The CDR3 coding sequence is TGTGCCATCAGTGAGAGGGGCAGCACCCGGGGTGGCTACACCTTC. This gives the protein CAISERGSTRGGYTF.